These 8 T cell receptor beta chains were all obtained from the same sample, sequenced in a study of blood T cell repertoires in COVID-19. The method was immunoSEQ multiplex PCR; TCRdb's version includes in-frame clones alone and lacks a portion of them. The sample shows 150,000 to 200,000 clones, approximately 86% of them seen only once. Sequencing used peripheral blood. The receptors here all came from a man between 70 and 80 years old with acute or convalescent COVID-19.

This chain uses TRBV10-2 with TRBJ1-2; 9 bases fit TRBD1. Unmatched junction bases numbered 3, after V lost 5 bases and J lost 2 bases. Germline lookup yields CDR1 WSHSY and CDR2 SAAADI. The CDR3 has 14 amino acids. DNA for the CDR3: TGCGCCAGCAGTTTGACAGGGGGGAACTATGGCTACACCTTC. Amino acid sequence: CASSLTGGNYGYTF.

The chain employs TRBV4-1 and TRBJ2-7, with D uncertain. Germline V gene lookup returns CDR1 MGHRA and CDR2 YSYEKL. CDR3 length: 15 residues. V was trimmed by 0 bases and J by 0 bases, leaving 9 bases between them. In DNA, the CDR3 is TGCGCCAGCAGCCAAGAGGAGTTAAGCTCCTACGAGCAGTACTTC. This encodes CASSQEELSSYEQYF.

V usage is TRBV30 and J usage is TRBJ2-5, with TRBD1 as a possible D gene (5 bases). Trimming stripped 2 bases from V and 2 bases from J, with 18 bases between. CDR1 GTSNPN and CDR2 SVGIG come from the germline V gene (reference sequence). The CDR3 spans 16 residues. CDR3 bases: TGTGCCTGGAGTTTGGATCAAAGGACACAACAAGAGACCCAGTACTTC. Amino acids: CAWSLDQRTQQETQYF.

This clone appeared once. V usage is TRBV28 and J usage is TRBJ2-1; 10 bases line up with TRBD2. Losses at the gene ends were 6 bases for V and 6 bases for J; bases not matched to a gene: 5. Germline loops: CDR1 MDHEN, CDR2 SYDVKM. This CDR3 has 14 amino acids. Here the CDR3 DNA reads TGTGCCAGCAGAGCGGGGGGGCCTATCAATGAGCAGTTCTTC. Translation: CASRAGGPINEQFF.

The chain recombines TRBV6-5 with TRBJ1-5; 9 bases agree with TRBD1. CDR1 and CDR2 (germline): MNHEY, SVGAGI. There are 14 residues in the CDR3. The trim removed 8 bases at V and 5 bases at J, leaving 7 bases unmatched. CDR3 amino acids: CASGGGTGYQPQHF. The DNA of the CDR3 is TGTGCCAGCGGGGGAGGGACAGGGTATCAGCCCCAGCATTTT.

The chain has TRBV7-3 and TRBJ2-1, with TRBD1 matching 8 bases. Per the germline V gene, CDR1 is SGHTA and CDR2 is FQGTGA. The CDR3 spans 15 residues. Germline trimming cut 5 bases from V and 3 bases from J; bases unmatched to any gene: 6. CDR3 sequence reads: CASSQTGGSYNEQFF. The CDR3 nucleotides read TGTGCCAGCAGCCAAACAGGGGGTAGCTACAATGAGCAGTTCTTC.

This chain connects TRBV28 to TRBJ2-3; D may be TRBD2 (5 bases). CDR1 is MDHEN and CDR2 is SYDVKM in the germline V gene. The CDR3 has 15 amino acids. Between the trimmed V and J ends, which lost 8 bases and 0 bases, there was a span of 15 bases. In DNA, the CDR3 is TGTGCCAGCGAGGGAGTTACGGTTAGCACAGATACGCAGTATTTT. Encoded protein: CASEGVTVSTDTQYF.

The chain carries TRBV28 and TRBJ1-3; the match to TRBD1 covers 8 bases. The CDR3 spans 16 residues. With 1 base clipped from V and 6 bases from J, the junction kept 8 bases outside the gene matches. Per the germline V gene, CDR1 is MDHEN and CDR2 is SYDVKM. CDR3 bases: TGTGCCAGCAGTTTATCGTCGGAACAGGGGGAAAACACCATATATTTT. This gives the protein CASSLSSEQGENTIYF.